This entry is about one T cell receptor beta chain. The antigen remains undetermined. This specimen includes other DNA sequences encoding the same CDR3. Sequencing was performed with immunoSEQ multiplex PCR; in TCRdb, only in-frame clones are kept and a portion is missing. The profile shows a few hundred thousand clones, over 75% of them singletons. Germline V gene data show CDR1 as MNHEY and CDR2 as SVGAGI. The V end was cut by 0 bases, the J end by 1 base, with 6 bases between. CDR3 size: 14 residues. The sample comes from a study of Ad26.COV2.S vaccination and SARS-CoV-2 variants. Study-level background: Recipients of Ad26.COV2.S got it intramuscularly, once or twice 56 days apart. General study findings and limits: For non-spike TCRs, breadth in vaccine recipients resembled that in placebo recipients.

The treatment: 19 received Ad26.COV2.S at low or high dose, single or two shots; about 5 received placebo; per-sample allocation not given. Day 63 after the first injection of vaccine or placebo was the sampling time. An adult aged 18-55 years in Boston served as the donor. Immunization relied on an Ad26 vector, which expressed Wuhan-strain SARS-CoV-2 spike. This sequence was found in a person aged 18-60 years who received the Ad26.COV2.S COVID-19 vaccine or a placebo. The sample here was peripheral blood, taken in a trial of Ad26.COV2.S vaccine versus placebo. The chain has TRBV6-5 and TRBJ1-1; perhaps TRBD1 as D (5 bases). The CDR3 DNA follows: TGTGCCAGCAGTTACTCAGGGGAGAACACTGAAGCTTTCTTT. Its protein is CASSYSGENTEAFF.